Detailed here is one TCR beta chain. The CDR3 is 16 residues long. The germline CDR1 and CDR2 sequences are MNHEY and SVGEGT. The junction had 11 bases not matched to a gene; V was cut back by 3 bases and J by 7 bases. The data were taken from a study of identical twins. TCRdb independently ran MiXCR on the 5' RACE reads; one entry per CDR3 protein. The table records about 470,000 distinct CDR3 sequences, roughly 26% of them present only once. This same sample was also taken into another study, of T cells expressing NK-cell markers. That study adds: Beta-chain profiling covered CD3+CD56+NKG2C+, CD3+CD56+NKG2C- and CD3+CD56-NKG2C+ sorted subsets. Expanded NKG2C+ T cell clones had unclear HCMV specificity.

The chain joins TRBV6-2 or TRBV6-3 to TRBJ2-1; 8 nucleotides match TRBD2. The TCR originated in a woman aged 18-29 years in good health. Source material: CD4+ T cells sorted from blood. This CDR3 is CASSYRPGGRYNEQFF. CDR3 nucleotides: TGTGCCAGCAGTTATCGCCCGGGGGGGAGATATAATGAGCAGTTCTTC.